This note documents a single T cell receptor beta chain sequence. Its antigen is unidentified. This entry is derived from a study of vaccination and CD4 T cells after COVID-19. Study information: Convalescent donors totaled six males and four females, including two who were Hispanic. Overlapping spike peptides of SARS-CoV-2, HCoV-NL63, HCoV-OC43 and HCoV-229E stimulated the cells.

The study's findings and limits: For convalescent patients, 304 of the 307 vaccine-specific clones analyzed were classified as spike mono-reactive. The median proportion of reactive clones detected only post-vaccination in convalescent patients was about 87%.

Stated treatment: roughly 10-day PBMC culture with coronavirus spike peptide pools or control peptides (ViraFEST assay). This CDR3 spans 18 amino acids. Per germline, CDR1 SGHRS and CDR2 YFSETQ. V dropped 5 bases and J dropped 2 bases, with 24 bases sitting between them. Scientists ran DNA taken from cultured CD4+ T cells through the Oncomine TCR Beta short-read assay for sequencing. TCRdb reprocessed the PCR reads with MiXCR, giving one entry per CDR3 protein. The table has 13,000 or so distinct CDR3 sequences, roughly 60% seen once. The sample comprised CD4+ T cells from blood, cultured in vitro. The TCR originated in a human donor who had recovered from COVID-19. The chain has TRBV5-1 and TRBJ2-3; D possibly uses TRBD1 or TRBD2 (5 bases each). The CDR3 DNA reads as TGCGCCAGCAGTCTTCTGGGGACGGCGCAGGAGGCCACAGATACGCAGTATTTT. As protein: CASSLLGTAQEATDTQYF.